The 7 T cell receptor beta chains below come from one sample, sequenced in a study of cytomegalovirus exposure and HLA in healthy donors. Primers included in the PCR were 60 Vbeta and 13 Jbeta primers. Repertoires were generated with immunoSEQ multiplex PCR, while TCRdb's copy carries only in-frame clones and drops some. The sample yields some 88,000 clones, approximately 63% seen once. Material for sequencing was PBMCs. Receptors originate from a woman in her 30s in good health and CMV-seronegative.

The chain links TRBV7-8 to TRBJ1-2, with D perhaps matching TRBD1 (5 bases). The germline V gene has CDR1 SGHVS and CDR2 FQNEAQ. The CDR3 is made up of 12 amino acids. V was pared by 5 bases and J by 8 bases, with 12 bases between. CDR3 nucleotides: TGTGCCAGCAGCCTAGAGGGGTACGGCTACACCTTC. Encoded protein: CASSLEGYGYTF.

A single count supports this clone. The V and J genes are TRBV4-1 and TRBJ2-1; TRBD2 matches at 8 bases. With V trimmed by 3 bases and J by 3 bases, 13 bases remained unmatched. The length of the CDR3 is 18 residues. Germline CDR1 is MGHRA and CDR2 is YSYEKL. CDR3 protein: CASSQSSGTRGFYNEQFF. CDR3 DNA sequence: TGCGCCAGCAGCCAGTCATCCGGGACTAGGGGGTTCTACAATGAGCAGTTCTTC.

The chain is built from TRBV5-6 and TRBJ1-5; D is ambiguous. The CDR3 is 16 residues long. CDR1 SGHDT and CDR2 YYEEEE come from the germline V gene. Trimming cost V 0 bases and J 3 bases, with 13 bases left between them. The CDR3: CASSLVGGFDNQPQHF. DNA for the CDR3: TGTGCCAGCAGCTTGGTCGGCGGGTTTGACAATCAGCCCCAGCATTTT. The full variable domain, rest sourced from reference TRBV5-6 and TRBJ1-5, is DAGVTQSPTHLIKTRGQQVTLRCSPKSGHDTVSWYQQALGQGPQFIFQYYEEEERQRGNFPDRFSGHQFPNYSSELNVNALLLGDSALYLCASSLVGGFDNQPQHFGDGTRLSIL.

V usage is TRBV7-2 and J usage is TRBJ1-1, with D maybe TRBD1 (5 bases). Germline V lookup: CDR1 SGHTA, CDR2 FQGNSA. CDR3 length: 13 residues. Trimming took off 5 bases at V and 4 bases at J, with 11 bases between the two ends. The CDR3 DNA reads TGTGCCAGCAGCCGAAACGGGGGCACTGAAGCTTTCTTT. Translating it yields CASSRNGGTEAFF. Looking up the rest from reference TRBV7-2 and TRBJ1-1 gives the full variable domain: GAGVSQSPSNKVTEKGKDVELRCDPISGHTALYWYRQSLGQGLEFLIYFQGNSAPDKSGLPSDRFSAERTGGSVSTLTIQRTQQEDSAVYLCASSRNGGTEAFFGQGTRLTVV.

The V gene is TRBV5-1, the J gene TRBJ2-3; 9 positions match TRBD1. The CDR3 is made up of 13 amino acids. Germline V lookup: CDR1 SGHRS, CDR2 YFSETQ. The trim removed 8 bases at V and 4 bases at J, leaving 5 bases unmatched. The CDR3 bases are TGCGCCAGTGGGACAGGGTCCCCAGATACGCAGTATTTT. Protein sequence: CASGTGSPDTQYF.

V and J are TRBV19 and TRBJ1-5; 9 bases match TRBD1. The CDR3 runs 13 residues. The ends lost 5 bases at V and 6 bases at J; junction bases unmatched: 2. Per the germline V gene, CDR1 is LNHDA and CDR2 is SQIVND (reference sequence). CDR3 nucleotides: TGTGCCAGTAGTGAACAGGGGGCTCAGCCCCAGCATTTT. It codes for CASSEQGAQPQHF.

This sequence joins TRBV29-1 and TRBJ2-5, with a weak D call TRBD1 (6 bases). Germline V CDR1 and CDR2: SQVTM, ANQGSEA. The CDR3 has 12 residues. Deletions cut 8 bases from V and 2 bases from J, with 12 bases between. The CDR3 region has the DNA TGCAGCTTCCGGGACATACAAGAGACCCAGTACTTC. Residues: CSFRDIQETQYF.